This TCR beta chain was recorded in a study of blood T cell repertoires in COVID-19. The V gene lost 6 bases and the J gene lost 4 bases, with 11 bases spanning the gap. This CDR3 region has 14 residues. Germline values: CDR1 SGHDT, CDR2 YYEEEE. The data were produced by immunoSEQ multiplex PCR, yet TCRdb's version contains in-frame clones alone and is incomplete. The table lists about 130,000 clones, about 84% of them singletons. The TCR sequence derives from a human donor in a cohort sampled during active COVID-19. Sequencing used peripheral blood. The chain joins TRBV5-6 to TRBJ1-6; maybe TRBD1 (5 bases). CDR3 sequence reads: CASTTGEYNSPLHF. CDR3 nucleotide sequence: TGTGCCAGCACTACGGGGGAGTATAATTCACCCCTCCACTTT.